One sample yielded the 26 T cell receptor beta chains listed below, sequenced in a study of identical twins. TCRdb ran MiXCR on the 5' RACE reads and lists one entry per CDR3 protein. Of fewer than 800,000 distinct CDR3 sequences in the sample, under 8.5% are singletons; the top ten hold 1.6%. Another study also made use of these data, one on yellow fever vaccine responses in identical twins.

The material sequenced was PBMCs. Source of these receptors: a woman aged 18-30 years in good health.

This clonotype was counted between two and nine times. The chain joins TRBV28 to TRBJ2-7; no reliable D call. CDR3 length equals 13 residues. Per germline, CDR1 MDHEN and CDR2 SYDVKM. V was trimmed by 10 bases and J by 2 bases, leaving 15 bases between them. In DNA form, the CDR3 reads TGTGCCACCTTAGACATTAAGACCTACGAGCAGTACTTC. Translated, it gives CATLDIKTYEQYF.

This clonotype turned up a few times. The chain has TRBV5-1 and TRBJ2-7; D may be TRBD2 (6 bases). CDR1 and CDR2 (germline): SGHRS, YFSETQ. The CDR3 loop spans 15 amino acids. The germline V and J ends were trimmed by 0 bases and 0 bases, with 10 bases remaining between them. Here the CDR3 reads CASSLAPSVSYEQYF. The CDR3 DNA sequence: TGCGCCAGCAGCTTGGCCCCTAGCGTCTCCTACGAGCAGTACTTC.

This clonotype was counted ten times or more. The rearrangement links TRBV29-1 to TRBJ2-1, with a possible D match to TRBD1 (6 bases). The CDR3 runs to 13 residues. Germline-derived CDR1 and CDR2 are SQVTM and ANQGSEA. V dropped 8 bases and J dropped 4 bases, with 15 bases sitting between them. The CDR3 loop reads CSTVRGSYNEQFF. Here the CDR3 DNA reads TGCAGCACCGTCAGGGGCAGTTACAATGAGCAGTTCTTC.

This clonotype was found a few times. V is TRBV11-2 and J is TRBJ2-1, with D possibly TRBD1 on 5 matching bases. The V gene lost 0 bases and the J gene lost 4 bases, with 16 bases spanning the gap. The CDR3 is made up of 17 amino acids. CDR1 is SGHAT and CDR2 is FQNNGV in the germline V gene. The CDR3 loop reads CASSLDQGPPWYNEQFF. CDR3 DNA: TGTGCCAGCAGCTTAGATCAGGGTCCTCCGTGGTACAATGAGCAGTTCTTC.

This clonotype occurred a few times. The chain joins TRBV29-1 to TRBJ2-1; TRBD1 might be the D (7 bases). Germline CDR1 reads SQVTM; CDR2 reads ANQGSEA. The CDR3 contains 14 residues. V lost 7 bases and J lost 3, with 16 bases in between. The chain's CDR3 is CSAAGQNIYNEQFF. CDR3 nucleotide sequence: TGCAGCGCCGCGGGACAGAATATCTACAATGAGCAGTTCTTC.

The chain uses TRBV20-1 and TRBJ2-7, with TRBD1 matching 8 bases. Per the germline V gene, CDR1 is DFQATT and CDR2 is SNEGSKA (reference sequence). CDR3 length equals 13 residues. CDR3 protein: CSATPGQAYEQYV. In DNA form, the CDR3 reads TGCAGTGCTACCCCGGGACAGGCCTACGAGCAGTACGTG.

This clonotype appeared a few times. The rearrangement links TRBV20-1 to TRBJ2-7; no reliable D call. The CDR3 covers 14 residues. Trimming stripped 1 base from V and 0 bases from J, with 10 bases between. The germline V gene encodes CDR1 DFQATT and CDR2 SNEGSKA (reference sequence). The CDR3 DNA reads TGCAGTGCTAGAGGGCACTGGAGCTCCTACGAGCAGTACTTC. Encoded protein: CSARGHWSSYEQYF.

A few counts support this clonotype. The chain joins TRBV5-1 to TRBJ2-3; D is perhaps TRBD2 (6 bases). V was cut by 4 bases and J by 0 bases, with 12 bases left in between. This CDR3 is built from 15 residues. Germline CDR1 SGHRS, CDR2 YFSETQ. In DNA form, the CDR3 reads TGCGCCAGCAGCGGTCTCGGGAGAAGCACAGATACGCAGTATTTT. Translation gives CASSGLGRSTDTQYF.

There are a few counts of this clonotype. V usage is TRBV21-1 and J usage is TRBJ1-1. TRBV21-1 is labeled a pseudogene. CDR3 length equals 15 residues. CDR3 protein: CASSKELKVNTEAFF. The CDR3 region has the DNA TGTGCCAGCAGCAAAGAGCTGAAGGTGAACACTGAAGCTTTCTTT.

The rearrangement uses TRBV19 and TRBJ2-5, with TRBD2 as a possible D gene (5 bases). The germline V gene has CDR1 LNHDA and CDR2 SQIVND (reference sequence). The CDR3 is 13 residues long. Trimming left V 7 bases short and J 3 bases short, with 12 bases between. CDR3: CASNPGEKETQYF. Written as DNA, the CDR3 is TGTGCCAGTAACCCCGGGGAAAAAGAGACCCAGTACTTC. Looking up the rest from reference TRBV19 and TRBJ2-5 gives the full variable domain: DGGITQSPKYLFRKEGQNVTLSCEQNLNHDAMYWYRQDPGQGLRLIYYSQIVNDFQKGDIAEGYSVSREKKESFPLTVTSAQKNPTAFYLCASNPGEKETQYFGPGTRLLVL.

This rearrangement joins TRBV2 to TRBJ2-7; TRBD2 matches 8 bases. V shed 1 base, J shed 6 bases, and the junction held 8 bases outside the gene matches. There are 15 residues in the CDR3. Germline CDR1 is SNHLY and CDR2 is FYNNEI. The CDR3 DNA sequence: TGTGCCAGCAGTGAAGGGGGACTAGTAATTGGCGAGCAGTACTTC. The encoded protein is CASSEGGLVIGEQYF.

The rearrangement links TRBV4-2 to TRBJ1-2; 7 positions match TRBD1. The CDR3 consists of 14 residues. Germline V lookup: CDR1 LGHNA, CDR2 YNFKEQ. V lost 0 bases to trimming and J lost 4 bases; unmatched junction nucleotides: 2. The CDR3 nucleotides are TGTGCCAGCAGCCAAGAGGGGACAGTCTATGGCTACACCTTC. Translated, it gives CASSQEGTVYGYTF.

This clonotype has a count of ten or more. The chain uses TRBV9 and TRBJ2-1, with 7 bases aligning to TRBD2. The CDR3 is 15 amino acids. Germline CDR1 reads SGDLS; CDR2 reads YYNGEE. Unmatched junction bases numbered 13, after V lost 6 bases and J lost 7 bases. CDR3 residues: CASNRAGASENEQFF. CDR3 coding DNA: TGTGCCAGCAATAGGGCGGGAGCCTCGGAAAATGAGCAGTTCTTC.

This clonotype occurred many times. The rearrangement links TRBV5-1 to TRBJ1-4, with D unresolved. The CDR3 runs to 15 residues. CDR1 and CDR2 (germline): SGHRS, YFSETQ. The V gene lost 4 bases and the J gene lost 6 bases, with 16 bases spanning the gap. This chain's CDR3 is CASSLAGRRDEKLFF. As DNA, the CDR3 is TGCGCCAGCAGCCTAGCCGGACGTCGAGATGAAAAACTGTTTTTT. Full variable domain (outside the CDR3, taken from reference TRBV5-1 and TRBJ1-4): KAGVTQTPRYLIKTRGQQVTLSCSPISGHRSVSWYQQTPGQGLQFLFEYFSETQRNKGNFPGRFSGRQFSNSRSEMNVSTLELGDSALYLCASSLAGRRDEKLFFGSGTQLSVL.

This clonotype occurred a few times. The DNA of the CDR3 is TGCAGTGCTAGTAAGGGGCCTATTGAAGAGACCCAGTACTTC. It encodes CSASKGPIEETQYF. The chain combines TRBV20-1 with TRBJ2-5, with a tentative D call TRBD1 (5 bases). This CDR3 has 14 residues. Trimming left V 3 bases short and J 3 bases short, with 14 bases between. Germline V CDR1 and CDR2: DFQATT, SNEGSKA (reference sequence).

This clonotype was observed at least ten times. The gene calls are TRBV9 and TRBJ1-4; no clear D. This CDR3 comprises 17 residues. Germline CDR1 is SGDLS and CDR2 is YYNGEE. The V end was cut by 3 bases, the J end by 5 bases, with 20 bases between. The CDR3 loop reads CASSAHAQRAENEKLFF. CDR3 bases: TGTGCCAGCAGCGCCCATGCCCAACGAGCCGAGAATGAAAAACTGTTTTTT.

This clonotype was seen a few times. The chain couples TRBV4-1 to TRBJ2-7; 7 bases agree with TRBD2. This CDR3 is 15 amino acids long. Losses at the gene ends were 4 bases for V and 5 bases for J; bases not matched to a gene: 11. Per germline, CDR1 MGHRA and CDR2 YSYEKL. CDR3: CASSPEGLAGDEQYF. The CDR3 DNA follows: TGCGCCAGCAGCCCCGAGGGGCTGGCGGGAGACGAGCAGTACTTC.

The sample holds many counts of this clonotype. This sequence joins TRBV7-2 and TRBJ2-6; D unresolved. In germline, CDR1 is SGHTA, CDR2 FQGNSA. Trimming pared 6 bases from V and 2 bases from J, leaving 11 bases between. There are 15 residues in the CDR3. This chain's CDR3 is CASSRLGTGANVLTF. CDR3 in DNA: TGTGCCAGCAGTCGACTGGGTACTGGGGCCAACGTCCTGACTTTC.

This clonotype was found many times. The rearrangement uses TRBV6-6 and TRBJ2-7; 9 bases are a match to TRBD1. V dropped 6 bases and J dropped 2; count of bases not matched to a gene: 8. Germline V CDR1 and CDR2: MNHNY, SVGAGI (reference sequence). This CDR3 contains 15 residues. CDR3 region: CASSLGQGWTYEQYF. CDR3 DNA: TGTGCCAGCAGCCTCGGACAGGGGTGGACCTACGAGCAGTACTTC.

CDR3 residues: CASEKQNSPLHF. The CDR3 region has the DNA TGTGCCAGCGAAAAACAAAATTCACCCCTCCACTTT. This chain uses TRBV28 with TRBJ1-6; D is unclear. Trimming took off 8 bases at V and 7 bases at J, with 9 bases between the two ends. This CDR3 is 12 amino acids long. Germline CDR1 is MDHEN and CDR2 is SYDVKM.

This clonotype has only a few counts. The rearrangement joins TRBV9 to TRBJ1-1; D is unresolved. The germline V gene encodes CDR1 SGDLS and CDR2 YYNGEE. The V end lost 0 bases, the J end lost 1 base, and 7 bases lay between the germline ends. This CDR3 region has 14 residues. The CDR3 DNA reads as TGTGCCAGCAGCGTAGGGTGGGGGAACACTGAAGCTTTCTTT. Its protein product is CASSVGWGNTEAFF.

The CDR3 DNA sequence: TGTGCCAGCAGTTCCCCGCCTCCCGCTAACACTGAAGCTTTCTTT. Translating it yields CASSSPPPANTEAFF. The chain carries TRBV6-5 and TRBJ1-1; no clear D. Germline loops: CDR1 MNHEY, CDR2 SVGAGI. V was clipped by 4 bases and J by 2 bases, with 14 bases between them. The CDR3 sequence is 15 residues long.

This clonotype has a handful of counts. The CDR3: CASSFGGITGELFF. In DNA, the CDR3 is TGTGCCAGCAGTTTTGGGGGTATTACCGGGGAGCTGTTTTTT. The V gene is TRBV12-3 or TRBV12-4, the J gene TRBJ2-2, with D possibly called TRBD1 or TRBD2 (5 bases each). The CDR3 consists of 14 residues. Trimming removed 3 bases at V and 5 bases at J, with 10 bases between.

This clonotype was counted between two and nine times. The CDR3: CASSYGGSNEKLFF. The CDR3, as DNA: TGTGCCAGCAGTTACGGGGGGTCTAATGAAAAACTGTTTTTT. The chain combines TRBV28 with TRBJ1-4; weak D call: TRBD1 (5 bases). Trimming pared 4 bases from V and 3 bases from J, leaving 9 bases between. The CDR3 sequence is 14 residues long. CDR1 is MDHEN and CDR2 is SYDVKM in the germline V gene.

This chain joins TRBV23-1 and TRBJ2-2, with TRBD1 matching 11 bases. TRBV23-1 is an open reading frame, and its role is uncertain. V lost 2 bases, J lost 4 bases, and 6 bases stayed unmatched. The CDR3 is 17 amino acids. The CDR3 region has the DNA TGCGCCAGCAGTCAACAAGGACAGGGGGCCAGCACCGGGGAGCTGTTTTTT. This encodes CASSQQGQGASTGELFF.

This clonotype was detected many times. The chain has TRBV12-3 or TRBV12-4 and TRBJ2-7; TRBD2 is a possible D gene (5 bases). Trimming pared 3 bases from V and 1 base from J, leaving 16 bases between. CDR3 length: 16 amino acids. The CDR3 DNA is TGTGCCAGCAGTTTCGAGGGTCCAGTAAATTCCTACGAGCAGTACTTC. Translating it yields CASSFEGPVNSYEQYF.